The T cell receptor (beta chain) described here comes from a study of blood T cell repertoires in COVID-19. Sequencing used immunoSEQ multiplex PCR; TCRdb keeps in-frame clones, though not all of them. The sample has around 330,000 clones, around nine tenths seen once. Between the trimmed V and J ends, which lost 0 bases and 8 bases, there was a span of 15 bases. The CDR3 covers 16 residues. In germline, CDR1 is SGHRS, CDR2 YFSETQ. Sequenced input: PBMCs or T cells enriched from blood (not recorded which). The V gene is TRBV5-1, the J gene TRBJ1-6, with D perhaps matching TRBD1 (6 bases). This receptor was taken from a man in his 60s who had recovered from COVID-19. The CDR3 DNA is TGCGCCAGCAGCTTGGAAGTTGGGGGCGGGTATTCACCCCTCCACTTT. Translated: CASSLEVGGGYSPLHF.